Each of the 22 T cell receptor beta chains below was sequenced from the same sample in a study of T cells in Graves' hyperthyroidism and ophthalmopathy. TCR beta CDR3 region amplification was performed from RNA transcripts. Initially, a first-round RT-PCR of the TCR CDR3 employed the HTBI primer set. TCRdb fed the multiplex PCR reads into MiXCR, producing one record per CDR3 protein. In the table there are more than 550,000 distinct CDR3 sequences, 18% of which are singletons. Sequencing used blood. All receptors come from a woman aged 45 to 65 with Graves' hyperthyroidism that later progressed to Graves' ophthalmopathy.

V is TRBV7-2 and J is TRBJ1-2; 7 nucleotides match TRBD1. This CDR3 region has 13 residues. Germline lookup yields CDR1 SGHTA and CDR2 FQGNSA. V lost 4 bases to trimming and J lost 7 bases; unmatched junction nucleotides: 6. The CDR3 nucleotides are TGTGCCAGCAGCTCCCACAGGGGCGCTGGCTACACCTTC. This sequence encodes CASSSHRGAGYTF.

The chain combines TRBV18 with TRBJ2-7; the D gene is possibly TRBD1 (6 bases). Trimming left V 3 bases short and J 2 bases short, with 11 bases between. In germline, CDR1 is KGHSH, CDR2 LQKENI. The CDR3 sequence is 14 residues long. Here the CDR3 DNA reads TGTGCCAGCTCACCCGACAGGCTTACCTACGAGCAGTACTTC. The encoded protein is CASSPDRLTYEQYF.

This clonotype showed up just once. The CDR3 DNA reads TGTGCCAGCAGCCTCAGGACAGGGGGAACCGAGCAGTACTTC. Amino acids: CASSLRTGGTEQYF. The chain is built from TRBV28 and TRBJ2-7; 10 bases agree with TRBD1. Trimming cost V 6 bases and J 6 bases; bases outside gene matches: 8. CDR1 MDHEN and CDR2 SYDVKM come from the germline V gene. The CDR3 totals 14 residues.

Only a few counts were recorded for this clonotype. V is TRBV4-1 and J is TRBJ2-7; 9 bases fit TRBD1. V gave up 5 bases and J gave up 5 bases; unmatched junction bases: 7. Germline V gene data show CDR1 as MGHRA and CDR2 as YSYEKL. The CDR3 is 14 residues long. This CDR3 is CASSMGQGVDEQYF. In nucleotides, the CDR3 is TGCGCCAGCAGCATGGGACAGGGAGTGGACGAGCAGTACTTC.

This clonotype has a count of ten or more. The rearrangement links TRBV6-1 to TRBJ1-1; a possible D gene is TRBD1 (6 bases). Per the germline V gene, CDR1 is MNHNS and CDR2 is SASEGT. The CDR3 has 16 amino acids. V was trimmed by 1 base and J by 9 bases, leaving 21 bases between them. CDR3 sequence (DNA): TGTGCCAGCAGTGAAGGAGGATATACAGGGTCCCGGCAAGCTTTCTTT. Translating gives CASSEGGYTGSRQAFF.

This clonotype was seen only a few times. This chain links TRBV19 with TRBJ1-6, with D perhaps matching TRBD1 (5 bases). V lost 4 bases and J lost 5, with 12 bases in between. Germline V gives CDR1 LNHDA, CDR2 SQIVND (reference sequence). This CDR3 is 15 amino acids long. CDR3 in amino acids: CASSTTPRDNSPLHF. CDR3 coding DNA: TGTGCCAGTAGTACTACACCCAGGGATAATTCACCCCTCCACTTT. Supplemented by reference TRBV19 and TRBJ1-6, the full variable domain reads DGGITQSPKYLFRKEGQNVTLSCEQNLNHDAMYWYRQDPGQGLRLIYYSQIVNDFQKGDIAEGYSVSREKKESFPLTVTSAQKNPTAFYLCASSTTPRDNSPLHFGNGTRLTVT.

In this sample, this clonotype turned up once. The rearrangement uses TRBV10-3 and TRBJ2-2; no clear D gene. The ends were cut back, 5 bases at V and 4 bases at J, with 11 bases in the middle. The CDR3 sequence is 14 residues long. Germline V gene lookup returns CDR1 ENHRY and CDR2 SYGVKD. The CDR3 DNA reads as TGTGCCATCAGTCTCGACCCCTCCACCGGGGAGCTGTTTTTT. Translating gives CAISLDPSTGELFF.

In this sample, this clonotype turned up a few times. The chain uses TRBV29-1 and TRBJ2-1; 12 bases map to TRBD2. CDR1 SQVTM and CDR2 ANQGSEA come from the germline V gene. The CDR3 is made up of 17 amino acids. Germline trimming cut 6 bases from V and 5 bases from J; bases unmatched to any gene: 14. CDR3 coding DNA: TGCAGCGTCGGGACAGGACTGACTAGCGGGGGTAACAATGAGCAGTTCTTC. This codes for CSVGTGLTSGGNNEQFF.

Remarks on this clonotype: This may arise from a read error, as a much more abundant clone is one base away. J is TRBJ2-3 and V is TRBV11-2, with D possibly being TRBD2 (6 bases). Germline loops: CDR1 SGHAT, CDR2 FQNNGV. The CDR3 length is 15 residues. The CDR3 protein is CVSSPLGLSTDTQYF. Written as DNA, the CDR3 is TGTGTCAGCAGCCCTCTGGGACTTAGCACAGATACGCAGTATTTT.

V gene TRBV4-1 combines with J gene TRBJ2-7; the D call may be TRBD1 or TRBD2 (5 bases each). The germline V and J ends were trimmed by 0 bases and 5 bases, with 14 bases remaining between them. Looked up from germline, CDR1 is MGHRA and CDR2 is YSYEKL. The CDR3 totals 15 residues. This CDR3 is CASSQDQRGPHEQYF. The CDR3 region has the DNA TGCGCCAGCAGCCAAGATCAAAGGGGACCCCACGAGCAGTACTTC.

The table lists this clonotype with many counts. The chain employs TRBV3-1 and TRBJ2-5; 7 positions agree with TRBD2. The V segment lost 1 base and the J segment 8 bases; nucleotides outside the gene matches: 4. There are 13 residues in the CDR3. Germline CDR1 is LGHDT and CDR2 is YNNKEL (reference sequence). In nucleotides, the CDR3 is TGTGCCAGCAGCCAAGGACTAGCTGGAACCCAGTACTTC. It codes for CASSQGLAGTQYF.

This chain joins TRBV7-8 and TRBJ1-2; D is unresolved. The length of the CDR3 is 15 residues. Germline V gives CDR1 SGHVS, CDR2 FQNEAQ. V lost 2 bases, J lost 4 bases, and 14 bases lay in between. CDR3 sequence reads: CASSLLLRVTYGYTF. CDR3 DNA: TGTGCCAGCAGCTTACTTTTGCGGGTTACCTATGGCTACACCTTC.

This clonotype was detected a few times. V is TRBV10-3 and J is TRBJ2-5; TRBD2 matches at 8 bases. The CDR3 length is 16 residues. V was clipped by 3 bases and J by 7 bases; unmatched bases: 13. Germline V CDR1 and CDR2: ENHRY, SYGVKD. The CDR3 is CAISDWTSWVTGTQYF. For the CDR3, the DNA is TGTGCCATCAGTGATTGGACTAGCTGGGTAACAGGGACCCAGTACTTC.

This chain joins TRBV12-3 or TRBV12-4 and TRBJ1-2, with 7 bases that match TRBD1. Trimming cost V 5 bases and J 7 bases; bases outside gene matches: 7. This CDR3 has 13 residues. The CDR3 nucleotides read TGTGCCAGCAGTATTGGGACAGAAGCTGGCTACACCTTC. Amino acids: CASSIGTEAGYTF.

This clonotype was found many times. The rearrangement links TRBV20-1 to TRBJ2-5; D ambiguous. This CDR3 contains 11 residues. Per the germline V gene, CDR1 is DFQATT and CDR2 is SNEGSKA (reference sequence). V was pared by 5 bases and J by 7 bases, with 11 bases between. CDR3: CSAPEEATQYF. The CDR3 nucleotides are TGCAGTGCTCCAGAAGAGGCGACCCAGTACTTC.

This sequence joins TRBV29-1 and TRBJ2-5; 10 bases are a match to TRBD2. The CDR3 is 15 amino acids. Germline CDR1 reads SQVTM; CDR2 reads ANQGSEA. The V gene end was trimmed by 2 bases and the J gene end by 0 bases; junction bases not matched to a gene: 3. The CDR3 DNA follows: TGCAGCGTTGAACTAGCGGGGGATAACCAAGAGACCCAGTACTTC. Encoded protein: CSVELAGDNQETQYF. Together with reference TRBV29-1 and TRBJ2-5, the CDR3 gives the full variable domain: SAVISQKPSRDICQRGTSLTIQCQVDSQVTMMFWYRQQPGQSLTLIATANQGSEATYESGFVIDKFPISRPNLTFSTLTVSNMSPEDSSIYLCSVELAGDNQETQYFGPGTRLLVL.

This clonotype came up a few times. The CDR3 spells CASSLRGPGEKLFF. The CDR3 region has the DNA TGTGCCAGCAGCTTAAGGGGGCCCGGTGAAAAACTGTTTTTT. This chain links TRBV11-2 with TRBJ1-4; 7 bases are shared with TRBD1. With 2 bases clipped from V and 7 bases from J, the junction kept 4 bases outside the gene matches. Germline-derived CDR1 and CDR2 are SGHAT and FQNNGV. This CDR3 spans 14 amino acids.

This clonotype was detected many times. V usage is TRBV12-3 or TRBV12-4 and J usage is TRBJ1-5; 7 bases fit TRBD1. V shed 5 bases and J 2 bases; nucleotides not matched to a gene: 12. The CDR3 covers 17 residues. DNA of the CDR3: TGTGCCAGCAGTAGGGTGGCAGGGGGTCTGGGCAATCAGCCCCAGCATTTT. It specifies CASSRVAGGLGNQPQHF.

This clonotype was detected ten times or more. The CDR3 nucleotides are TGTGCCAGCTCACCTCGAGCGAATCGGCAGTTCTTC. This gives the protein CASSPRANRQFF. This sequence joins TRBV18 and TRBJ2-1; unclear D gene. Germline CDR1 reads KGHSH; CDR2 reads LQKENI. Trimming stripped 3 bases from V and 12 bases from J, with 12 bases between. The CDR3 extends over 12 amino acids.

Turning to this clonotype: This may come from a read error, since a much larger clone is one base off. This chain uses TRBV3-1 with TRBJ1-6; D is unclear. The CDR3 has 15 amino acids. Germline loops: CDR1 LGHDT, CDR2 YNNKEL (reference sequence). Written as DNA, the CDR3 is TGTGCCGGCAGCCAAGTAACAGCTATTGATTCACCCCTCCACTTT. It yields the protein CAGSQVTAIDSPLHF. Drawing the rest from reference TRBV3-1 and TRBJ1-6, the complete variable domain is DTAVSQTPKYLVTQMGNDKSIKCEQNLGHDTMYWYKQDSKKFLKIMFSYNNKELIINETVPNRFSPKSPDKAHLNLHINSLELGDSAVYFCAGSQVTAIDSPLHFGNGTRLTVT.

V and J are TRBV12-3 or TRBV12-4 and TRBJ1-2, with no clear D. Trimming left V 6 bases short and J 4 bases short, with 12 bases between. The CDR3 is 13 residues long. The CDR3 region is CASRPVGSYGYTF. In DNA form, the CDR3 reads TGTGCCAGCAGGCCGGTAGGGAGCTATGGCTACACCTTC.

The chain recombines TRBV12-5 with TRBJ2-3; TRBD2 aligns across 7 bases. The CDR3 contains 16 residues. J lost 3 bases, V lost 7 bases, and 13 bases had no gene match. The germline V gene encodes CDR1 LGHNT and CDR2 FRNRAP. Here the CDR3 reads CASARGGRGITDTQYF. CDR3 nucleotides: TGTGCTAGTGCCCGCGGTGGGAGGGGAATTACAGATACGCAGTATTTT. The variable domain in full, completed from reference TRBV12-5 and TRBJ2-3, reads DARVTQTPRHKVTEMGQEVTMRCQPILGHNTVFWYRQTMMQGLELLAYFRNRAPLDDSGMPKDRFSAEMPDATLATLKIQPSEPRDSAVYFCASARGGRGITDTQYFGPGTRLTVL.